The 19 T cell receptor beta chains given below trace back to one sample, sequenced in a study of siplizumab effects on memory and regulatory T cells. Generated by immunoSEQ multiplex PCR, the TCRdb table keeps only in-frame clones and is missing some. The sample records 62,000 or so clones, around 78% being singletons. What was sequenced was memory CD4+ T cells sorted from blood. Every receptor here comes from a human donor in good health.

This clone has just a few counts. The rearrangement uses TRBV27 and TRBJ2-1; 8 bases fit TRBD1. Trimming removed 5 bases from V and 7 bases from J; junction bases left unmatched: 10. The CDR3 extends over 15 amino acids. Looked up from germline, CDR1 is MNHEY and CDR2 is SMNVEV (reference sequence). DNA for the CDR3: TGTGCCAGCAGTGGACAGGGATCTTACAGTAATGAGCAGTTCTTC. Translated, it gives CASSGQGSYSNEQFF.

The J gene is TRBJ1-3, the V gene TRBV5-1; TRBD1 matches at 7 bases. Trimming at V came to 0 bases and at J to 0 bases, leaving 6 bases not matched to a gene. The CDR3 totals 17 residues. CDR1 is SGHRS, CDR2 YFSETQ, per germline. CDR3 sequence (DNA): TGCGCCAGCAGCTTGGAGGGACAGCCGAGCTCTGGAAACACCATATATTTT. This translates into CASSLEGQPSSGNTIYF.

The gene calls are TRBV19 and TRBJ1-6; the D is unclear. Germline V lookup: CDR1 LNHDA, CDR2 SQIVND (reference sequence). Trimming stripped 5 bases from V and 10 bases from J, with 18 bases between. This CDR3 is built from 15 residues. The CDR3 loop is CASSQAGGNGSPLHF. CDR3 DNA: TGTGCCAGTAGTCAAGCCGGAGGCAATGGGTCACCCCTCCACTTT. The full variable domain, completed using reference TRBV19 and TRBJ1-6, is DGGITQSPKYLFRKEGQNVTLSCEQNLNHDAMYWYRQDPGQGLRLIYYSQIVNDFQKGDIAEGYSVSREKKESFPLTVTSAQKNPTAFYLCASSQAGGNGSPLHFGNGTRLTVT.

CDR3 sequence reads: CASSLSEGYGYTF. DNA for the CDR3: TGTGCCAGCAGTTTATCGGAGGGATATGGCTACACCTTC. This chain connects TRBV27 to TRBJ1-2, with unresolved D. The V and J ends lost 0 bases and 5 bases respectively, with 7 bases between them. The CDR3 is 13 amino acids. CDR1 and CDR2 (germline): MNHEY, SMNVEV (reference sequence).

CDR3 DNA sequence: TGTGCCATCAGTGCTGAAGGGAGTCAGCCCCAGCATTTT. This sequence encodes CAISAEGSQPQHF. J is TRBJ1-5 and V is TRBV10-3; D not certain. Trimming took off 4 bases at V and 6 bases at J, with 10 bases between the two ends. Per germline, CDR1 ENHRY and CDR2 SYGVKD. This CDR3 has 13 amino acids.

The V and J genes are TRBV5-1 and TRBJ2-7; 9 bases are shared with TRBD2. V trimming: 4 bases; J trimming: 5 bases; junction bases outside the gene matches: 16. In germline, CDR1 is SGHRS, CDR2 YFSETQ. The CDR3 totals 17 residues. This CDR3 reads CASSRQPPGLAQDEQYF. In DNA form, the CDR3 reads TGCGCCAGCAGCCGCCAACCTCCGGGACTAGCTCAGGACGAGCAGTACTTC.

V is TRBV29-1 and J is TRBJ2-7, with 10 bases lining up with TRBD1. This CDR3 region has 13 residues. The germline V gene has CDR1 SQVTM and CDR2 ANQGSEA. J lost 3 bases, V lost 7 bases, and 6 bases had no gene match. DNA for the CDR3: TGCAGCGCCACCTGGACAGGGGGCTACGAGCAGTACTTC. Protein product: CSATWTGGYEQYF.

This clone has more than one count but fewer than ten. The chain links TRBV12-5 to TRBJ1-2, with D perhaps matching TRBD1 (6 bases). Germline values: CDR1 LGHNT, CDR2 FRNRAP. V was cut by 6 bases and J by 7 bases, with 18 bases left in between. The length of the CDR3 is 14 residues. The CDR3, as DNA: TGTGCTAGTGGCACATACAGGGTTCGCCCTGGCTACACCTTC. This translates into CASGTYRVRPGYTF.

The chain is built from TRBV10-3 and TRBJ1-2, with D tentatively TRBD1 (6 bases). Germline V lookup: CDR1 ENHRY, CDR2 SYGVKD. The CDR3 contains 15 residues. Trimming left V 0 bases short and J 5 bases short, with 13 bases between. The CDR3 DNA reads TGTGCCATCAGTGAGTCCAGGGGCCTCTCGTATGGCTACACCTTC. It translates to CAISESRGLSYGYTF.

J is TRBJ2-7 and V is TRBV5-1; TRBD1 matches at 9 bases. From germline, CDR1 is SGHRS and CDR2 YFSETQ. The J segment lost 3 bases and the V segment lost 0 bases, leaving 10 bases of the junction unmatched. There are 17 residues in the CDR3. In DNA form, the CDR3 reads TGCGCCAGCAGCTTGGAAACCGGGACAGGGTCGTACTACGAGCAGTACTTC. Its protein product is CASSLETGTGSYYEQYF.

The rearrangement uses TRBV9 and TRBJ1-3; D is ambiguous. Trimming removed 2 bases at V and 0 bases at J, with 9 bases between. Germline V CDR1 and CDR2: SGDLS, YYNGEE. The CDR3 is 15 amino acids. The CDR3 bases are TGTGCCAGCAGCGTCCTCGAAAACTCTGGAAACACCATATATTTT. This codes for CASSVLENSGNTIYF.

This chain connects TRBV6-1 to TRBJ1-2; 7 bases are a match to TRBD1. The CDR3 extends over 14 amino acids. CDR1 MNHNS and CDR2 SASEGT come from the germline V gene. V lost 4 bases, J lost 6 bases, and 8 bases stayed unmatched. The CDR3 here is CASSGLQGMDGYTF. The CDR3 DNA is TGTGCCAGCAGTGGTCTACAGGGGATGGATGGCTACACCTTC.

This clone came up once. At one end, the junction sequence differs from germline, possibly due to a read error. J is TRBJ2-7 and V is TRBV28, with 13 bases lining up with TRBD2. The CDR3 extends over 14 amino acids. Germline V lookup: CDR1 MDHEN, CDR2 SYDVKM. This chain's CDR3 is CASRPGLAGPSIRF. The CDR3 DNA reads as TGTGCCAGCAGGCCGGGACTAGCGGGACCCTCCATTCGCTTC.

CDR3 DNA: TGTGCCAGCAGTTCGGATGATACCCAGCCCCAGCATTTT. Its protein is CASSSDDTQPQHF. V gene TRBV7-2 combines with J gene TRBJ1-5; D call uncertain. The CDR3 sequence is 13 residues long. The germline gives CDR1 SGHTA, CDR2 FQGNSA. Trimming shortened V by 6 bases and J by 7 bases, and 13 bases separated the two germline ends.

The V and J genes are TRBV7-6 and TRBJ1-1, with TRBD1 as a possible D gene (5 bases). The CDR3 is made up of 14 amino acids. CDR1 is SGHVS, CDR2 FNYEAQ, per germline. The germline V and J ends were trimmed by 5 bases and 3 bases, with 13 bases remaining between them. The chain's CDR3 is CASSQSYRYTEAFF. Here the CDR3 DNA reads TGTGCCAGCAGCCAAAGTTACAGGTACACTGAAGCTTTCTTT.

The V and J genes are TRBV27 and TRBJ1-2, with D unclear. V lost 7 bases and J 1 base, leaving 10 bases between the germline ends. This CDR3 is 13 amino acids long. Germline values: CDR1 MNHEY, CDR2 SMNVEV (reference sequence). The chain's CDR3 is CASMGGNNYGYTF. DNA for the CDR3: TGTGCCAGCATGGGCGGTAATAACTATGGCTACACCTTC.

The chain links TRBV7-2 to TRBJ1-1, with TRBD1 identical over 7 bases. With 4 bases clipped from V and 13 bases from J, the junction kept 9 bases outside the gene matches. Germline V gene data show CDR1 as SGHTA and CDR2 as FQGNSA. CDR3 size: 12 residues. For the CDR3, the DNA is TGTGCCAGCAGCTCTCACGGGGGACAGCGTTTCTTT. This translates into CASSSHGGQRFF.

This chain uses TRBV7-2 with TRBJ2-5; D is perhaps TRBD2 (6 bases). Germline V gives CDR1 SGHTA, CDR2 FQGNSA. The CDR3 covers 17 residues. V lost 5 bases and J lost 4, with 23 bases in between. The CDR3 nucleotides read TGTGCCAGCAGCCCAACCCGACCGACTAGAACGGTAGAGACCCAGTACTTC. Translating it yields CASSPTRPTRTVETQYF.

CDR3 nucleotide sequence: TGTGCCAGCAGTTACTCAGTTCCGATCTTCAATCAGCCCCAGCATTTT. Translating it yields CASSYSVPIFNQPQHF. V gene TRBV6-5 combines with J gene TRBJ1-5; no firm D call. Trimming cost V 0 bases and J 3 bases, with 12 bases left between them. CDR1 is MNHEY and CDR2 is SVGAGI in the germline V gene. This CDR3 spans 16 amino acids.